The text below deals with one TCR beta chain. Generated by immunoSEQ multiplex PCR, the TCRdb table keeps only in-frame clones and is missing some. Here the sample spans 190,000 or so clones, 83% being singletons. The data are from a study of blood T cell repertoires in COVID-19. Study-level background: Samples of COVID-19 (acute and convalescent) were obtained from the United States, Italy and Spain. Sources were T cells, B-cell-depleted T cells, or PBMCs; the material itself was cDNA or gDNA.

This CDR3 comprises 14 residues. Germline V gives CDR1 LNHDA, CDR2 SQIVND (reference sequence). Germline trimming cut 8 bases from V and 4 bases from J; bases unmatched to any gene: 7. This clonotype was obtained from a man in his forties or fifties with active or convalescent COVID-19. Sequencing was performed on peripheral blood. V and J are TRBV19 and TRBJ1-1; 10 nucleotides align to TRBD1. In nucleotides, the CDR3 is TGTGCCAGTTCCACTCGACAGGGGGCCACTGAAGCTTTCTTT. Amino acid sequence: CASSTRQGATEAFF. Full variable domain (rest looked up from reference TRBV19 and TRBJ1-1): DGGITQSPKYLFRKEGQNVTLSCEQNLNHDAMYWYRQDPGQGLRLIYYSQIVNDFQKGDIAEGYSVSREKKESFPLTVTSAQKNPTAFYLCASSTRQGATEAFFGQGTRLTVV.